This T cell receptor (beta chain) was identified during a study of identical twins. The table lists this clonotype with a few counts. TCRdb re-derived calls from the 5' RACE reads in MiXCR, one entry per CDR3 protein. This sample has 700,000 to 950,000 distinct CDR3 sequences, with 10% to 15% found just once. The germline gives CDR1 SGHDT, CDR2 YYEEEE. V lost 0 bases to trimming and J lost 9 bases, with 19 bases between them. The CDR3 covers 16 residues. These records were also assigned to another study, of yellow fever vaccine responses in identical twins.

The receptor comes from a woman aged 18-29 years in good health. Sequenced material: PBMCs. This chain connects TRBV5-6 to TRBJ2-1; weak D call: TRBD1 (6 bases). The CDR3 sequence is CASSLVGQGIVGEQFF. CDR3 bases: TGTGCCAGCAGCTTGGTGGGTCAGGGGATAGTTGGTGAGCAGTTCTTC.